These 4 T cell receptor beta chains came from one sample sequenced in a study of blood T cell repertoires in COVID-19. The method was immunoSEQ multiplex PCR; TCRdb's version includes in-frame clones alone and lacks a portion of them. The sample records under 150,000 clones, under 80% being singletons. Sequencing was done on a sample of peripheral blood. All receptors come from a man at least 80 years old with acute or convalescent COVID-19.

The CDR3 loop is CAWRNRGAGNTIYF. CDR3 bases: TGTGCCTGGAGAAACAGGGGAGCTGGAAACACCATATATTTT. The gene calls are TRBV30 and TRBJ1-3; 7 positions agree with TRBD1. This CDR3 contains 14 residues. V shed 3 bases and J 2 bases; nucleotides not matched to a gene: 4. Germline V lookup: CDR1 GTSNPN, CDR2 SVGIG (reference sequence).

The chain joins TRBV19 to TRBJ2-4; no firm D call. CDR1 is LNHDA and CDR2 is SQIVND in the germline V gene (reference sequence). With 10 bases removed from V and 1 base from J, the gap between germline ends came to 11 bases. The length of the CDR3 is 13 residues. For the CDR3, the DNA is TGTGCCAAAACAACGTGGGCCAAAAACATTCAGTACTTC. Amino acids: CAKTTWAKNIQYF.

The chain carries TRBV28 and TRBJ1-1, with D tentatively TRBD1 (6 bases). Germline assignment: CDR1 MDHEN and CDR2 SYDVKM. Deletions cut 5 bases from V and 1 base from J, with 11 bases between. The CDR3 totals 14 residues. The CDR3 protein is CASSVGQQNTEAFF. CDR3 nucleotide sequence: TGTGCCAGCAGTGTGGGACAACAGAACACTGAAGCTTTCTTT.

The chain employs TRBV6-4 and TRBJ2-1; the match to TRBD2 covers 7 bases. The V gene's germline CDR1 is MRHNA and CDR2 SNTAGT. This CDR3 comprises 15 residues. Trimming removed 6 bases from V and 5 bases from J; junction bases left unmatched: 10. The CDR3, as DNA: TGTGCCAGCAGCCAGACTAGCTCGCCGAACAATGAGCAGTTCTTC. This codes for CASSQTSSPNNEQFF.